This TCR beta chain was observed in a study of CXCR3-negative and CXCR3-positive naive CD8 T cells. Note on this clonotype: Its antigen is still unknown.

This CDR3 comprises 12 residues. Germline assignment: CDR1 SQVTM and CDR2 ANQGSEA. 5' RACE that incorporated UMI labels was used to prepare the TRB cDNA libraries. Each CDR3 protein gets one entry in TCRdb, which reprocessed the 5' RACE reads and gives no DNA. The data show about 43,000 distinct CDR3 sequences, and the top ten clones hold 14% to 15%. General study results and limits: For memory CD8+ cells diversity was much lower, but both naive subsets had comparably high diversity.

The source is a human donor in good health. Some clones in this sample may be carry-over from other donors' samples. This chain uses TRBV29-1 with TRBJ2-7; TCRdb designates TRBD1, a call that cannot be tested without DNA. The specimen sequenced was memory CD8+ T cells from blood. The CDR3 spells CSVGTAYYEQYF.